What follows are 26 T cell receptor beta chains derived from one specimen sequenced in a study of T cell responses to AZD1222 COVID-19 vaccine. TCRdb's table, derived via immunoSEQ multiplex PCR, lists solely in-frame clones and lacks some. Counted here are more than 25,000 clones, around 90% occurring once; the ten biggest clones make up roughly 1.3%. The sequencing used peripheral blood, collected on day 0 of AZD1222 vaccination. These receptors originate from an adult in good health.

The CDR3: CATGTDYGYTF. The CDR3 DNA reads TGTGCCACCGGGACCGATTATGGCTACACCTTC. V usage is TRBV12-3 or TRBV12-4 and J usage is TRBJ1-2; possible D gene TRBD1, 5 bases. V was trimmed by 10 bases and J by 5 bases, leaving 11 bases between them. The CDR3 totals 11 residues.

The chain joins TRBV4-1 to TRBJ2-7; TRBD2 matches at 10 bases. The CDR3 length is 13 residues. The germline V gene encodes CDR1 MGHRA and CDR2 YSYEKL. The V segment lost 2 bases and the J segment 7 bases; nucleotides outside the gene matches: 2. CDR3 sequence reads: CASSQMGLAEQYF. The CDR3 nucleotides read TGCGCCAGCAGCCAAATGGGACTAGCGGAGCAGTACTTC.

The genes are TRBV4-2 and TRBJ2-2; TRBD1 or TRBD2 may be the D gene (6 bases each). Trimming pared 4 bases from V and 5 bases from J, leaving 17 bases between. The CDR3 totals 16 residues. Per the germline V gene, CDR1 is LGHNA and CDR2 is YNFKEQ. The CDR3: CASSLEGVPSTGELFF. The CDR3 nucleotides read TGTGCCAGCAGCCTGGAGGGGGTTCCCTCAACCGGGGAGCTGTTTTTT.

The rearrangement uses TRBV7-8 and TRBJ2-3; weak D call: TRBD1 (6 bases). In germline, CDR1 is SGHVS, CDR2 FQNEAQ. The CDR3 extends over 14 amino acids. V was clipped by 6 bases and J by 0 bases, with 10 bases between them. In DNA form, the CDR3 reads TGTGCCAGCAGAACTCAGGGGAGCACAGATACGCAGTATTTT. Translation gives CASRTQGSTDTQYF.

The rearrangement joins TRBV5-4 to TRBJ2-7; 11 positions match TRBD2. Germline loops: CDR1 SGHNT, CDR2 YYREEE (reference sequence). With V trimmed by 4 bases and J by 4 bases, 7 bases remained unmatched. The CDR3 runs 15 residues. For the CDR3, the DNA is TGTGCCAGCAGCGCGGCCTTAGCGGGAGGGTACGAGCAGTACTTC. Translating gives CASSAALAGGYEQYF.

The genes are TRBV28 and TRBJ1-1, with TRBD1 as a possible D gene (5 bases). Germline CDR1 and CDR2: MDHEN and SYDVKM. The CDR3 has 13 residues. The ends were cut back, 9 bases at V and 5 bases at J, with 16 bases in the middle. The CDR3 nucleotides read TGTGCCAGTTTCAGGGCGGGAGGGACTGAAGCTTTCTTT. Amino acid sequence: CASFRAGGTEAFF.

The V gene is TRBV29-1, the J gene TRBJ2-1; a weak D match, TRBD2 (5 bases). Trimming removed 4 bases from V and 9 bases from J, with 16 bases in between. The CDR3 length is 13 residues. Germline CDR1 reads SQVTM; CDR2 reads ANQGSEA. The CDR3 sequence: CSVAWETLFEQFF. The CDR3 region has the DNA TGCAGCGTTGCGTGGGAGACGCTCTTTGAGCAGTTCTTC.

On this clone: The identical CDR3 is also encoded by other nucleotide sequences in the sample. The chain employs TRBV7-9 and TRBJ1-1; D is ambiguous. This CDR3 contains 13 residues. Germline V gene data show CDR1 as SEHNR and CDR2 as FQNEAQ (reference sequence). V lost 2 bases, J lost 1 base, and 5 bases lay in between. The CDR3 coding sequence is TGTGCCAGCAGCTTAACGGAGAACACTGAAGCTTTCTTT. This sequence encodes CASSLTENTEAFF.

The chain employs TRBV7-3 and TRBJ2-7; 9 nucleotides align to TRBD2. Germline CDR1 and CDR2: SGHTA and FQGTGA. The CDR3 runs 16 residues. V lost 5 bases, J lost 2 bases, and 10 bases stayed unmatched. DNA for the CDR3: TGTGCCAGCAGCCCCCAAAGCGGGAGGATCCCCTACGAGCAGTACTTC. Its translation: CASSPQSGRIPYEQYF.

V and J are TRBV2 and TRBJ1-4, with D maybe TRBD1 (5 bases). There are 14 residues in the CDR3. V lost 6 bases, J lost 6 bases, and 14 bases lay in between. The V gene's germline CDR1 is SNHLY and CDR2 FYNNEI. CDR3 coding DNA: TGTGCCAGCAGGGACGACAGAAGGCATGAAAAACTGTTTTTT. It is translated as CASRDDRRHEKLFF.

This clone was recorded only once. The chain combines TRBV19 with TRBJ2-1, with a tentative D call TRBD1 (5 bases). V was shortened by 7 bases and J by 6 bases, with 19 bases between the two germline ends. Germline-derived CDR1 and CDR2 are LNHDA and SQIVND (reference sequence). There are 15 residues in the CDR3. CDR3 sequence reads: CASTPWGTNPNEQFF. In DNA, the CDR3 is TGTGCCAGTACCCCCTGGGGCACCAACCCCAATGAGCAGTTCTTC.

This clone was picked up one time. This chain links TRBV14 with TRBJ2-7; maybe TRBD2 (5 bases). CDR1 is SGHDN and CDR2 is FVKESK in the germline V gene. The CDR3 is 13 residues long. The germline V and J ends were trimmed by 5 bases and 3 bases, with 11 bases remaining between them. DNA for the CDR3: TGTGCCAGCAGCTCGAGGGCTATCTACGAGCAGTACTTC. It yields the protein CASSSRAIYEQYF. The variable domain in full, completed from reference TRBV14 and TRBJ2-7, reads EAGVTQFPSHSVIEKGQTVTLRCDPISGHDNLYWYRRVMGKEIKFLLHFVKESKQDESGMPNNRFLAERTGGTYSTLKVQPAELEDSGVYFCASSSRAIYEQYFGPGTRLTVT.

The chain uses TRBV24-1 and TRBJ2-5; 7 bases are shared with TRBD1. Germline V gene lookup returns CDR1 KGHDR and CDR2 SFDVKD. V lost 6 bases and J lost 5; bases outside the gene matches: 5. This CDR3 contains 13 residues. CDR3 amino acids: CATSNRGGETQYF. As DNA, the CDR3 is TGTGCCACCAGTAACAGGGGCGGGGAGACCCAGTACTTC.

This rearrangement joins TRBV7-2 to TRBJ1-2, with 12 bases aligning to TRBD1. Per the germline V gene, CDR1 is SGHTA and CDR2 is FQGNSA. The CDR3 has 17 residues. The junction had 9 bases not matched to a gene; V was cut back by 2 bases and J by 5 bases. The CDR3 protein is CASSLTGGQGADYGYTF. As DNA, the CDR3 is TGTGCCAGCAGCTTAACGGGGGGACAGGGGGCAGATTATGGCTACACCTTC. The full variable domain, with the rest looked up from reference TRBV7-2 and TRBJ1-2, is GAGVSQSPSNKVTEKGKDVELRCDPISGHTALYWYRQSLGQGLEFLIYFQGNSAPDKSGLPSDRFSAERTGGSVSTLTIQRTQQEDSAVYLCASSLTGGQGADYGYTFGSGTRLTVV.

The CDR3, as DNA: TGCAGCGTTGAAACGCAGGGAGTTGAGCAGTTCTTC. This codes for CSVETQGVEQFF. This chain links TRBV29-1 with TRBJ2-1; either TRBD1 or TRBD2 may supply D (5 bases each). The V gene's germline CDR1 is SQVTM and CDR2 ANQGSEA. V lost 2 bases and J lost 9, with 11 bases in between. The CDR3 contains 12 residues.

The chain combines TRBV6-5 with TRBJ1-5, with a weak D call TRBD1 (5 bases). Germline V CDR1 and CDR2: MNHEY, SVGAGI. The V and J ends lost 8 bases and 5 bases respectively, with 10 bases between them. The CDR3 sequence is 12 residues long. This CDR3 is CASGDVYQPQHF. For the CDR3, the DNA is TGTGCCAGCGGGGACGTTTATCAGCCCCAGCATTTT.

The chain couples TRBV6-5 to TRBJ1-2; 7 bases line up with TRBD1. The CDR3 consists of 14 residues. The germline V gene has CDR1 MNHEY and CDR2 SVGAGI. V lost 5 bases, J lost 4 bases, and 7 bases stayed unmatched. In nucleotides, the CDR3 is TGTGCCAGCAGTAAGCCCGGGACAGCCTATGGCTACACCTTC. As protein: CASSKPGTAYGYTF.

In its sample, this clone was seen once. The rearrangement uses TRBV4-1 and TRBJ2-2; TRBD1 matches at 11 bases. The CDR3 spans 15 residues. The V and J ends lost 4 bases and 5 bases, in that order; junction bases with no gene match: 3. From germline, CDR1 is MGHRA and CDR2 YSYEKL. CDR3 protein: CASSRGQGATGELFF. DNA for the CDR3: TGCGCCAGCAGCCGCGGACAGGGGGCGACCGGGGAGCTGTTTTTT.

V is TRBV11-2 and J is TRBJ1-5; 9 bases are a match to TRBD1. The V segment lost 5 bases and the J segment 5 bases; nucleotides outside the gene matches: 7. This CDR3 is 15 amino acids long. The germline CDR1 and CDR2 sequences are SGHAT and FQNNGV. For the CDR3, the DNA is TGTGCCAGCAGCGAACAACAGGGGGCAGATCAGCCCCAGCATTTT. Translation gives CASSEQQGADQPQHF. The variable domain in full, completed from reference TRBV11-2 and TRBJ1-5, reads EAGVAQSPRYKIIEKRQSVAFWCNPISGHATLYWYQQILGQGPKLLIQFQNNGVVDDSQLPKDRFSAERLKGVDSTLKIQPAKLEDSAVYLCASSEQQGADQPQHFGDGTRLSIL.

This chain uses TRBV20-1 with TRBJ2-7, with 8 bases lining up with TRBD1. CDR1 is DFQATT and CDR2 is SNEGSKA in the germline V gene (reference sequence). The J segment lost 1 base and the V segment lost 3 bases, leaving 8 bases of the junction unmatched. The CDR3 extends over 15 amino acids. CDR3 protein: CSASPGTGPSYEQYF. The CDR3 bases are TGCAGTGCTAGTCCCGGGACAGGACCATCCTACGAGCAGTACTTC.

V gene TRBV10-3 combines with J gene TRBJ2-7, with D perhaps matching TRBD1 or TRBD2 (5 bases each). The V gene's germline CDR1 is ENHRY and CDR2 SYGVKD. This CDR3 contains 15 residues. Trimming stripped 6 bases from V and 0 bases from J, with 15 bases between. The CDR3 nucleotides read TGTGCCATCAGCGGGGCCCTTCTGGGCTCCTACGAGCAGTACTTC. It codes for CAISGALLGSYEQYF.

This chain uses TRBV5-1 with TRBJ2-5; D is unresolved. The germline CDR1 and CDR2 sequences are SGHRS and YFSETQ. V dropped 2 bases and J dropped 5 bases, with 10 bases sitting between them. The CDR3 length is 13 residues. The CDR3 loop reads CASSFDPRETQYF. The CDR3 DNA sequence: TGCGCCAGCAGCTTCGACCCTAGGGAGACCCAGTACTTC.

This sequence joins TRBV6-6 and TRBJ1-1; D may be TRBD1 (5 bases). The CDR3 totals 13 residues. V shed 2 bases and J shed 11 bases, with 15 bases lying between them. Per the germline V gene, CDR1 is MNHNY and CDR2 is SVGAGI (reference sequence). The CDR3 spells CASSYEPGHSAFF. CDR3 sequence (DNA): TGTGCCAGCAGTTACGAACCTGGACATTCTGCTTTCTTT.

V is TRBV10-2 and J is TRBJ2-7, with 7 nucleotides matching TRBD1. This CDR3 spans 16 amino acids. CDR1 and CDR2 (germline): WSHSY, SAAADI. The junction had 9 bases not matched to a gene; V was cut back by 4 bases and J by 0 bases. The CDR3 coding sequence is TGCGCCAGCAGTGTCCAGGGGGTCCGTAGCTCCTACGAGCAGTACTTC. Translated: CASSVQGVRSSYEQYF.

This CDR3 is CASASGRATDTQYF. The CDR3 DNA is TGTGCCAGCGCTAGCGGGAGGGCCACAGATACGCAGTATTTT. This chain connects TRBV28 to TRBJ2-3; the match to TRBD2 covers 12 bases. This CDR3 has 14 amino acids. The V and J ends lost 8 bases and 2 bases, in that order; junction bases with no gene match: 2. Germline V lookup: CDR1 MDHEN, CDR2 SYDVKM. Based on the CDR3 plus reference TRBV28 and TRBJ2-3, the full variable domain is DVKVTQSSRYLVKRTGEKVFLECVQDMDHENMFWYRQDPGLGLRLIYFSYDVKMKEKGDIPEGYSVSREKKERFSLILESASTNQTSMYLCASASGRATDTQYFGPGTRLTVL.

The chain uses TRBV5-1 and TRBJ1-1; the match to TRBD1 covers 7 bases. V trimming: 3 bases; J trimming: 3 bases; junction bases outside the gene matches: 5. The CDR3 consists of 14 residues. Germline V lookup: CDR1 SGHRS, CDR2 YFSETQ. The CDR3 spells CASSYGDRYTEAFF. The CDR3 DNA reads as TGCGCCAGCAGCTATGGGGACAGATACACTGAAGCTTTCTTT.